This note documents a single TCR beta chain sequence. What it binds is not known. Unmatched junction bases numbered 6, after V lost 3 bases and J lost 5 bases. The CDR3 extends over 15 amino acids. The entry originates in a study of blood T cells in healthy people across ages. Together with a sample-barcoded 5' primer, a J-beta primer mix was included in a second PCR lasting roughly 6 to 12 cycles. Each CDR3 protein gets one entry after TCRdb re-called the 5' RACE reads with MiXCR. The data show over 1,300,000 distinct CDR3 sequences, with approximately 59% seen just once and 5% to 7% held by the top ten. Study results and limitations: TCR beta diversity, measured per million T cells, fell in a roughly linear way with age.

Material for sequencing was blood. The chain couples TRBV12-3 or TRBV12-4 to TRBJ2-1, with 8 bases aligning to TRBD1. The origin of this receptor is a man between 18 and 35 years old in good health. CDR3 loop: CASSLRQGTNNEQFF. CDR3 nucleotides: TGTGCCAGCAGTTTGCGACAGGGGACAAACAATGAGCAGTTCTTC.